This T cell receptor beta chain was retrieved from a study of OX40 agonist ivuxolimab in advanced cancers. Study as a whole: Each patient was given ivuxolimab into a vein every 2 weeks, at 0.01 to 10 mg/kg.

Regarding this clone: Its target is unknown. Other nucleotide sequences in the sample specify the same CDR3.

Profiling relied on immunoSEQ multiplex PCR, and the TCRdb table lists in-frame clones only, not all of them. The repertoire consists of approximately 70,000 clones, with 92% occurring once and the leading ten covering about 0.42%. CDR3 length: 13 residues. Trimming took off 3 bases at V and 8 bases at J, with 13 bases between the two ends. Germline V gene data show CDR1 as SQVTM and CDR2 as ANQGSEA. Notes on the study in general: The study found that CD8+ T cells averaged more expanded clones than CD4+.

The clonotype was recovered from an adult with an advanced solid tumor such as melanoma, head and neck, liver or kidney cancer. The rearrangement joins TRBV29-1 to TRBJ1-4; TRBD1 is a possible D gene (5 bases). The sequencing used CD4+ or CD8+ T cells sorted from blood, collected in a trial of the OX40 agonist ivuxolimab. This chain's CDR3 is CSVDGQGGEKLFF. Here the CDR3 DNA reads TGCAGCGTTGACGGTCAGGGAGGCGAAAAACTGTTTTTT.